Described below is a single T cell receptor beta chain sequence and its context. Its antigen is not known. Just one base apart from a much larger clone, this may be a read error. Expressed TCRB transcripts were sequenced because the isolated RNA had all been reverse transcribed beforehand. Sequencing used immunoSEQ multiplex PCR; TCRdb keeps in-frame clones, though not all of them. Of under 950,000 clones in the sample, 17% are singletons; the top ten hold 0.02% to 0.03%. The sample comes from a study of beta chain features in type 1 diabetes. Study-level results: PCR might show a preference for shorter templates, equally across patients and controls.

A CD45RO/CCR7/CD25/CD127/CD95/CD27 panel sorted naive, central memory, regulatory and stem cell-like memory CD4+ cells. This receptor was obtained from a woman under 30 in good health. The sample comprised naive CD4+ T cells from blood.

The CDR3 region has the DNA TGTGCCAGCACCGGGTACAATGAGCAGTTCTTC. Protein: CASTGYNEQFF. The chain has TRBV6-1 and TRBJ2-1; D is uncertain. Germline CDR1 MNHNS, CDR2 SASEGT. CDR3 length: 11 residues. Trimming cost V 7 bases and J 4 bases, with 5 bases left between them.